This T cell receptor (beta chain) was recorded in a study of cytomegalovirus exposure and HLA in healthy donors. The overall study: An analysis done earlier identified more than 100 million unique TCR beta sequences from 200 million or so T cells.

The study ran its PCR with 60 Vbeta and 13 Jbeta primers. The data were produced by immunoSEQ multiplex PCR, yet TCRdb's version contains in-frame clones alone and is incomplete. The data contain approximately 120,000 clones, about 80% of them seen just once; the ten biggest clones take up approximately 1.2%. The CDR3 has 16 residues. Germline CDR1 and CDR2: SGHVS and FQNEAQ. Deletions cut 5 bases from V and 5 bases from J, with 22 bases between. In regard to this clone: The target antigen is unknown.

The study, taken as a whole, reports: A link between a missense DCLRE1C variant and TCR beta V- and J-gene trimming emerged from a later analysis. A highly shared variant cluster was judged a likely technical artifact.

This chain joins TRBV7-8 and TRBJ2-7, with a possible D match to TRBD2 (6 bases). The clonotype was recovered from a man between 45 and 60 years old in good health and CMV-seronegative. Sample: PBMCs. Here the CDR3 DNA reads TGTGCCAGCAGCCGAGTCTTCGGACTATCCCTAAACGAGCAGTACTTC. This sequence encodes CASSRVFGLSLNEQYF.